Below, 30 T cell receptor beta chains from the same sample are listed, as sequenced in a study of blood T cell repertoires in COVID-19. TCRdb's copy holds only in-frame clones and misses some; the assay was immunoSEQ multiplex PCR. The sample has about 130,000 clones; 81% are singletons. Sequenced: peripheral blood. The source is a man aged 30 to 45 with COVID-19, enrolled during active disease.

The rearrangement uses TRBV29-1 and TRBJ2-4; 13 bases match TRBD2. CDR1 and CDR2 from the germline V gene are SQVTM and ANQGSEA. J gave up 1 base and V 6 bases, and 12 bases lay outside the gene matches. The CDR3 consists of 18 residues. The CDR3 here is CSVLGLAGEELAKNIQYF. For the CDR3, the DNA is TGCAGCGTACTAGGACTAGCGGGAGAAGAATTGGCCAAAAACATTCAGTACTTC.

The chain is built from TRBV24-1 and TRBJ2-3; TRBD1 aligns across 10 bases. V lost 2 bases and J lost 2; bases outside the gene matches: 6. The CDR3 is 17 residues long. The germline V gene encodes CDR1 KGHDR and CDR2 SFDVKD. DNA for the CDR3: TGTGCCACCAGTGATTCGGGACAGGGGTGGGTCACAGATACGCAGTATTTT. Protein product: CATSDSGQGWVTDTQYF.

This rearrangement joins TRBV13 to TRBJ2-7; tentative D call: TRBD2 (5 bases). Per the germline V gene, CDR1 is PRHDT and CDR2 is FYEKMQ (reference sequence). Trimming stripped 0 bases from V and 0 bases from J, with 9 bases between. This CDR3 contains 15 residues. CDR3 DNA: TGTGCCAGCAGCTTAGGCCCAGCGGTCTCCTACGAGCAGTACTTC. It translates to CASSLGPAVSYEQYF.

This rearrangement joins TRBV28 to TRBJ2-2, with no clear D. Looked up from germline, CDR1 is MDHEN and CDR2 is SYDVKM. Trimming shortened V by 8 bases and J by 7 bases, and 8 bases separated the two germline ends. The CDR3 loop spans 11 amino acids. The CDR3 nucleotides read TGTGCCAGCCAATCCTACGGGGAGCTGTTTTTT. Protein: CASQSYGELFF.

The rearrangement joins TRBV4-1 to TRBJ2-1; 10 bases are shared with TRBD2. Germline V gene lookup returns CDR1 MGHRA and CDR2 YSYEKL. There are 17 residues in the CDR3. With 1 base clipped from V and 3 bases from J, the junction kept 6 bases outside the gene matches. CDR3 sequence (DNA): TGCGCCAGCAGCCAAGTGTACCCTAGCGGGGGCTACAATGAGCAGTTCTTC. Protein: CASSQVYPSGGYNEQFF.

This clone was seen ten or more times. Other DNA sequences in the same sample also yield this CDR3. The chain recombines TRBV19 with TRBJ1-5; 10 positions agree with TRBD1. The CDR3 contains 14 residues. Trimming cost V 6 bases and J 2 bases; bases outside gene matches: 1. Looked up from germline, CDR1 is LNHDA and CDR2 is SQIVND (reference sequence). CDR3 nucleotide sequence: TGTGCCAGTAGGGGGACAGGGGGCAATCAGCCCCAGCATTTT. The encoded protein is CASRGTGGNQPQHF.

This rearrangement joins TRBV3-1 (or the pseudogene TRBV3-2) to TRBJ1-6; perhaps TRBD1 as D (6 bases). This CDR3 contains 17 residues. The germline gives CDR1 LGHDT, CDR2 YNNKEL (reference sequence). With 0 bases removed from V and 8 bases from J, the gap between germline ends came to 17 bases. The CDR3 region is CASSQDRTVTSYSPLHF. The CDR3 DNA follows: TGTGCCAGCAGCCAAGATCGGACAGTCACGTCCTATTCACCCCTCCACTTT.

V is TRBV19 and J is TRBJ1-5; D might be TRBD1 (6 bases). The CDR3 loop spans 12 amino acids. V lost 11 bases to trimming and J lost 4 bases, with 12 bases between them. The germline CDR1 and CDR2 sequences are LNHDA and SQIVND (reference sequence). The CDR3 DNA follows: TGTGCCGGTGGGCAGGGGAATCAGCCCCAGCATTTT. It is translated as CAGGQGNQPQHF.

The chain has TRBV11-2 and TRBJ1-6; D gene uncertain. The CDR3 totals 19 residues. Germline V gives CDR1 SGHAT, CDR2 FQNNGV. Trimming left V 5 bases short and J 5 bases short, with 25 bases between. In DNA form, the CDR3 reads TGTGCCAGCAGCCGGACCTTCATACTGGGGAGGAGGAATAATTCACCCCTCCACTTT. Protein product: CASSRTFILGRRNNSPLHF.

In nucleotides, the CDR3 is TGTGCCTGGAAGGGAGTCGGGCTCGGTAATGAAAAACTGTTTTTT. Protein: CAWKGVGLGNEKLFF. The rearrangement uses TRBV30 and TRBJ1-4, with unresolved D. The V end was cut by 4 bases, the J end by 4 bases, with 16 bases between. The CDR3 covers 15 residues. CDR1 and CDR2 (germline): GTSNPN, SVGIG (reference sequence).

J is TRBJ2-1 and V is TRBV5-1; 7 bases align to TRBD1. CDR1 SGHRS and CDR2 YFSETQ come from the germline V gene. The CDR3 totals 17 residues. After removal of 1 base from V and 1 base from J, the junction contained 8 bases not matched to a gene. The DNA of the CDR3 is TGCGCCAGCAGCTTGAGTCCGGGACAGTGGTCCTACAATGAGCAGTTCTTC. Translating it yields CASSLSPGQWSYNEQFF. Drawing the rest from reference TRBV5-1 and TRBJ2-1, the complete variable domain is KAGVTQTPRYLIKTRGQQVTLSCSPISGHRSVSWYQQTPGQGLQFLFEYFSETQRNKGNFPGRFSGRQFSNSRSEMNVSTLELGDSALYLCASSLSPGQWSYNEQFFGPGTRLTVL.

The CDR3 protein is CASSGPLRGEGEAFF. CDR3 nucleotides: TGTGCCAGCAGTGGCCCGTTAAGGGGGGAGGGGGAAGCTTTCTTT. The chain carries TRBV28 and TRBJ1-1; TRBD1 might be the D (6 bases). The ends were cut back, 5 bases at V and 8 bases at J, with 21 bases in the middle. CDR1 and CDR2 (germline): MDHEN, SYDVKM. This CDR3 contains 15 residues.

The chain links TRBV28 to TRBJ2-5, with 7 bases that match TRBD2. The CDR3 contains 15 residues. V shed 7 bases and J 4 bases; nucleotides not matched to a gene: 12. Per germline, CDR1 MDHEN and CDR2 SYDVKM. This CDR3 is CASNVSGREGETQYF. DNA of the CDR3: TGTGCCAGCAACGTATCGGGCAGGGAGGGAGAGACCCAGTACTTC.

This clone was detected only once. The V gene is TRBV6-5, the J gene TRBJ2-1; no reliable D call. V was cut by 10 bases and J by 6 bases, with 13 bases left in between. CDR1 is MNHEY, CDR2 SVGAGI, per germline. This CDR3 has 12 amino acids. CDR3 sequence (DNA): TGTGCCACCGGTCGAGACATCAATGAGCAGTTCTTC. Translation gives CATGRDINEQFF.

This sequence joins TRBV7-6 and TRBJ2-2, with 10 bases matching TRBD2. The V gene end was trimmed by 5 bases and the J gene end by 6 bases; junction bases not matched to a gene: 9. The CDR3 is 16 amino acids. Germline CDR1 is SGHVS and CDR2 is FNYEAQ. The CDR3 DNA is TGTGCCAGCAGCATAAATCTAGCGGGAGCAGCCGGGGAGCTGTTTTTT. This codes for CASSINLAGAAGELFF. Filled out from reference TRBV7-6 and TRBJ2-2, the complete variable domain reads GAGVSQSPRYKVTKRGQDVALRCDPISGHVSLYWYRQALGQGPEFLTYFNYEAQQDKSGLPNDRFSAERPEGSISTLTIQRTEQRDSAMYRCASSINLAGAAGELFFGEGSRLTVL.

The rearrangement joins TRBV11-3 to TRBJ2-1; 10 positions agree with TRBD1. Germline CDR1 SGHNT, CDR2 YENEEA. The CDR3 length is 15 residues. Trimming took 5 bases from V and 10 from J; bases not matched to a gene: 11. CDR3 loop: CASSLLTGGIGEQFF. CDR3 nucleotide sequence: TGTGCCAGCAGCCTCCTGACAGGGGGCATAGGAGAGCAGTTCTTC.

This clone was observed at least ten times. The genes are TRBV7-9 and TRBJ1-4, with D perhaps TRBD1 (5 bases). CDR3 size: 15 residues. The V end lost 3 bases, the J end lost 5 bases, and 13 bases lay between the germline ends. The germline V gene has CDR1 SEHNR and CDR2 FQNEAQ (reference sequence). This CDR3 is CASSFRQGKNEKLFF. The CDR3 nucleotides are TGTGCCAGCAGCTTTCGGCAGGGAAAAAATGAAAAACTGTTTTTT.

The chain carries TRBV28 and TRBJ1-1; 7 bases are a match to TRBD1. V shed 5 bases and J 6 bases; nucleotides not matched to a gene: 12. This CDR3 comprises 15 residues. In germline, CDR1 is MDHEN, CDR2 SYDVKM. The CDR3 spells CASSPSTGYGAEAFF. DNA of the CDR3: TGTGCCAGCAGTCCTTCGACAGGGTACGGCGCTGAAGCTTTCTTT.

This clone was seen once. This chain connects TRBV9 to TRBJ2-5; TRBD1 matches at 11 bases. Germline CDR1 is SGDLS and CDR2 is YYNGEE. The J segment lost 2 bases and the V segment lost 2 bases, leaving 5 bases of the junction unmatched. This CDR3 is built from 16 residues. CDR3 sequence reads: CASSVGQGAGQETQYF. The CDR3 DNA sequence: TGTGCCAGCAGCGTCGGACAGGGGGCGGGTCAAGAGACCCAGTACTTC.

This chain connects TRBV28 to TRBJ1-1; tentatively, D is TRBD1 (6 bases). Deletions cut 5 bases from V and 2 bases from J, with 9 bases between. Looked up from germline, CDR1 is MDHEN and CDR2 is SYDVKM. This CDR3 has 13 amino acids. The CDR3 is CASSTGYNTEAFF. CDR3 in DNA: TGTGCCAGCAGTACAGGGTACAACACTGAAGCTTTCTTT.

This chain uses TRBV6-5 with TRBJ1-3; tentatively, D is TRBD1 (5 bases). The CDR3 totals 15 residues. Trimming pared 2 bases from V and 8 bases from J, leaving 16 bases between. Germline values: CDR1 MNHEY, CDR2 SVGAGI. The CDR3 DNA is TGTGCCAGCAGTTACGGGGGAGGCGGATGGGACACCATATATTTT. Encoded protein: CASSYGGGGWDTIYF.

V gene TRBV6-2 or TRBV6-3 combines with J gene TRBJ2-7, with 10 bases aligning to TRBD1. The CDR3 has 15 amino acids. CDR1 and CDR2 (germline): MNHEY, SVGEGT. V shed 5 bases, J shed 5 bases, and the junction held 9 bases outside the gene matches. CDR3 protein: CASSQWDRGGDEQYF. CDR3 sequence (DNA): TGTGCCAGCAGTCAATGGGACAGGGGAGGGGACGAGCAGTACTTC.

The J gene is TRBJ1-2, the V gene TRBV5-6; 7 bases match TRBD1. V was clipped by 4 bases and J by 5 bases; unmatched bases: 11. CDR3 length: 15 residues. The germline CDR1 and CDR2 sequences are SGHDT and YYEEEE. CDR3 amino acids: CASSPDREVVYGYTF. In DNA form, the CDR3 reads TGTGCCAGCAGCCCCGACAGGGAGGTTGTGTATGGCTACACCTTC.

This chain connects TRBV6-1 to TRBJ2-7; TRBD1 agrees at 8 bases. In germline, CDR1 is MNHNS, CDR2 SASEGT. The CDR3 extends over 17 amino acids. V lost 4 bases, J lost 2 bases, and 13 bases stayed unmatched. The CDR3 is CASSGTGTNTPAYEQYF. The CDR3 region has the DNA TGTGCCAGCAGTGGGACAGGGACAAACACCCCCGCCTACGAGCAGTACTTC.

The table lists this clone with a few counts. CDR3 DNA sequence: TGTGCCACCAGCAGAGTAATGCGGGGAGGAAACTATGGCTACACCTTC. Residues: CATSRVMRGGNYGYTF. V and J are TRBV15 and TRBJ1-2; D is unclear. This CDR3 spans 16 amino acids. V was pared by 1 base and J by 2 bases, with 14 bases between. The germline V gene has CDR1 LNHNV and CDR2 YYDKDF (reference sequence).

The J gene is TRBJ2-7, the V gene TRBV2; 8 bases match TRBD1. This CDR3 is built from 14 residues. Trimming cost V 5 bases and J 5 bases; bases outside gene matches: 8. The germline V gene has CDR1 SNHLY and CDR2 FYNNEI. The CDR3 nucleotides are TGTGCCAGCAGTTCCCGGACAGGGTCAGACGAGCAGTACTTC. Protein product: CASSSRTGSDEQYF. The variable domain in full, completed from reference TRBV2 and TRBJ2-7, reads EPEVTQTPSHQVTQMGQEVILRCVPISNHLYFYWYRQILGQKVEFLVSFYNNEISEKSEIFDDQFSVERPDGSNFTLKIRSTKLEDSAMYFCASSSRTGSDEQYFGPGTRLTVT.

This clone has more than one count but fewer than ten. CDR3 in DNA: TGTGCCAGCAGCCTTCAAGAGACAGGGAACAATGAGCAGTTCTTC. This gives the protein CASSLQETGNNEQFF. The chain is built from TRBV5-4 and TRBJ2-1; TRBD1 aligns across 7 bases. CDR3 size: 15 residues. After removal of 4 bases from V and 5 bases from J, the junction contained 9 bases not matched to a gene. The germline V gene has CDR1 SGHNT and CDR2 YYREEE (reference sequence).

This clone was seen a few times. The J gene is TRBJ2-7, the V gene TRBV4-3; 7 bases agree with TRBD2. Unmatched junction bases numbered 13, after V lost 0 bases and J lost 5 bases. The length of the CDR3 is 17 residues. The germline V gene encodes CDR1 LGHNA and CDR2 YSLEER. As DNA, the CDR3 is TGCGCCAGCAGCCAAGATAGGTGGGTAGCGGGTGGCGACGAGCAGTACTTC. Translation gives CASSQDRWVAGGDEQYF.

The chain uses TRBV9 and TRBJ2-1; TRBD2 is a possible D gene (6 bases). This CDR3 comprises 19 residues. Trimming pared 0 bases from V and 0 bases from J, leaving 19 bases between. From germline, CDR1 is SGDLS and CDR2 YYNGEE. CDR3 DNA sequence: TGTGCCAGCAGCGTAGGTCCCTTGGGCGGGGCCAGCTCCTACAATGAGCAGTTCTTC. Translating it yields CASSVGPLGGASSYNEQFF.

This clone came up a few times. The chain carries TRBV3-1 (or the pseudogene TRBV3-2) and TRBJ1-5; no reliable D call. The CDR3 is 11 residues long. Trimming took off 4 bases at V and 10 bases at J, with 8 bases between the two ends. The germline CDR1 and CDR2 sequences are LGHDT and YNNKEL (reference sequence). The DNA of the CDR3 is TGTGCCAGCAGCCGGAGAACACCCCAGCATTTT. It translates to CASSRRTPQHF.